This is a list of T cell receptor beta chains from one sample in a study of cytomegalovirus exposure and HLA in healthy donors. The assay was immunoSEQ multiplex PCR, and TCRdb's table has in-frame clones only and misses some. The top ten hold approximately 0.36% of the sample, which has fewer than 250,000 clones, 75% to 85% seen once. Sequenced input: PBMCs. These receptors came from a male donor in good health and CMV-seropositive. CDR3s include the opening cysteine and the closing phenylalanine or tryptophan. Fields, in order: J gene, V gene, D gene, clone size, CDR3 DNA, CDR3 protein. A D gene is named only where the DNA matches it firmly. Clone size, where shown, is once, few, many, or a class for clones that have expanded.

j_call: TRBJ2-2
v_call: TRBV9
d_call: TRBD2
clone_size: -
cdr3_nt: TGTGCCAGCAGCCTAGCGGGGTACGACACCGGGGAGCTGTTTTTT
cdr3_aa: CASSLAGYDTGELFF

j_call: TRBJ2-7
v_call: TRBV27
d_call: TRBD2
clone_size: -
cdr3_nt: TGTGCCAGCAGGTCTCAACTAGCGGGAGGCCCGGGGCAGTACTTC
cdr3_aa: CASRSQLAGGPGQYF

j_call: TRBJ2-5
v_call: TRBV6-1
d_call: -
clone_size: -
cdr3_nt: TGTGCCAGCATAAGGGGGTCCCTTAAAGAGACCCAGTACTTC
cdr3_aa: CASIRGSLKETQYF

j_call: TRBJ1-5
v_call: TRBV27
d_call: TRBD1
clone_size: -
cdr3_nt: TGTGCCAGCAGTCGGACAGGGGGCGGGGGTCAGCCCCAGCATTTT
cdr3_aa: CASSRTGGGGQPQHF

j_call: TRBJ1-6
v_call: TRBV27
d_call: -
clone_size: -
cdr3_nt: TGTGCCAGCAGTGGTGGGGGGTTGAGGTCACCCCTCCACTTT
cdr3_aa: CASSGGGLRSPLHF

j_call: TRBJ2-5
v_call: TRBV2
d_call: -
clone_size: few
cdr3_nt: TGTGCCAGCTCCCCTCTAGCTTCGGTCCTGCAGACCCAGTACTTC
cdr3_aa: CASSPLASVLQTQYF

j_call: TRBJ1-4
v_call: TRBV10-3
d_call: TRBD1
clone_size: -
cdr3_nt: TGTGCCGTCAACGCAGGGGGCCAAGAAAAACTGTTTTTT
cdr3_aa: CAVNAGGQEKLFF

j_call: TRBJ2-7
v_call: TRBV7-8
d_call: TRBD2
clone_size: -
cdr3_nt: TGTGCCAGCAGCCCTCGGGGGGGCCCAAGCGAGCAGTACTTC
cdr3_aa: CASSPRGGPSEQYF

j_call: TRBJ1-5
v_call: TRBV4-3
d_call: TRBD1
clone_size: once
cdr3_nt: TGCGCCAGCAGCCTCGGACAGGGAGATCAGCCCCAGCATTTT
cdr3_aa: CASSLGQGDQPQHF

j_call: TRBJ1-5
v_call: TRBV18
d_call: -
clone_size: -
cdr3_nt: TGTGCCAGCTCGGTAGCAGGGGCTCCCAATCAGCCCCAGCATTTT
cdr3_aa: CASSVAGAPNQPQHF

j_call: TRBJ1-1
v_call: TRBV5-6
d_call: TRBD1
clone_size: -
cdr3_nt: TGTGCCAGCAGCTTAGGGACAGGTGGGTACGCTGAAGCTTTCTTT
cdr3_aa: CASSLGTGGYAEAFF

j_call: TRBJ2-2
v_call: TRBV10-3
d_call: TRBD1
clone_size: -
cdr3_nt: TGTGCCATCAGTGAGGGGACAGGTTCTGTTGGGGAGCTGTTTTTT
cdr3_aa: CAISEGTGSVGELFF

j_call: TRBJ1-1
v_call: TRBV25-1
d_call: -
clone_size: -
cdr3_nt: TGTGCCAGCAGTGCCGGGAGGGGAGGTACTGAAGCTTTCTTT
cdr3_aa: CASSAGRGGTEAFF

j_call: TRBJ1-1
v_call: TRBV4-1
d_call: -
clone_size: -
cdr3_nt: TGCGCCAGCAGCCAAGGCTACAGGGAGTTGATTGAAGCTTTCTTT
cdr3_aa: CASSQGYRELIEAFF

j_call: TRBJ1-1
v_call: TRBV5-4
d_call: TRBD1
clone_size: -
cdr3_nt: TGTGCCAGCAGCCTTATACCGGGACAGGGGTTGAACACTGAAGCTTTCTTT
cdr3_aa: CASSLIPGQGLNTEAFF

j_call: TRBJ2-1
v_call: TRBV19
d_call: -
clone_size: -
cdr3_nt: TGTGCCAGTCGTGAGCAGGGAACTAAAGAGCAGTTCTTC
cdr3_aa: CASREQGTKEQFF